This TCR beta chain was retrieved from a study of CD8+ T cells in alopecia areata. In the study overall: Oral tofacitinib (5 to 10 mg twice daily) was administered to treated patients.

TCR sequencing used cDNA made by reverse transcription of extracted RNA. Method: immunoSEQ multiplex PCR; TCRdb's copy keeps in-frame clones and lacks some. The sample has 150,000 to 200,000 clones; just over 65% are singletons. As to this clone: What it recognizes is unknown.

Germline CDR1 reads SEHNR; CDR2 reads FQNEAQ (reference sequence). The CDR3 extends over 15 amino acids. V lost 1 base, J lost 2 bases, and 11 bases lay in between. Study-wide results and caveats: TCRs were shared less clearly across patients than in mice, possibly for HLA-related reasons.

Peripheral blood samples and lesional scalp punch biopsies were obtained from alopecia areata patients. PBMCs provided sorted CD4+ and CD8+ T cells. Source: CD8+ T cells sorted from blood, taken at week 0. The chain joins TRBV7-9 to TRBJ1-2, with D possibly matching TRBD1 (5 bases). This receptor was taken from a human donor with alopecia areata. Written as DNA, the CDR3 is TGTGCCAGCAGCTTAGGGGGCAGCGAAAACTATGGCTACACCTTC. This translates into CASSLGGSENYGYTF.